Listed below are T cell receptor beta chains from one sample, sequenced in a study of long-term antiretroviral therapy in people with HIV. Clones were read by immunoSEQ multiplex PCR, and TCRdb kept only the in-frame ones, dropping some. This sample has approximately 32,000 clones, with roughly four fifths found just once. The material was unsorted PBMCs, obtained 0.3 years after starting antiretroviral therapy. All receptors derive from a young man with HIV. Each CDR3 is given with its conserved first and last residue. The D gene is left open where the match is weak. Rows give clone size only sometimes, using once, few, many, or a class for an expanded clone.

J gene,CDR3 length,D gene,clone size,V gene,CDR3 DNA,CDR3 protein
TRBJ2-7,15,TRBD1,NA,TRBV28,TGTGCCAGCAGTTTGGTGGGACAGGCAACCTACGAGCAGTACTTC,CASSLVGQATYEQYF
TRBJ1-5,19,NA,NA,TRBV6-1,TGTGCCAGCAGTGAAGCGCTAGTAATGGGGGGCATTGGTAATCAGCCCCAGCATTTT,CASSEALVMGGIGNQPQHF
TRBJ2-1,14,NA,NA,TRBV18,TGTGCCAGCTCACCAGATGGCAGGGACAATGAGCAGTTCTTC,CASSPDGRDNEQFF
TRBJ2-7,14,NA,once,TRBV19,TGTGCCAGTTCCTGGGATCTCTCCGACTACGAGCAGTACTTC,CASSWDLSDYEQYF
TRBJ1-5,14,NA,NA,TRBV28,TGTGCCAGCAGTTTAGAGGGCCTCAATCAGCCCCAGCATTTT,CASSLEGLNQPQHF
TRBJ1-1,17,TRBD1,once,TRBV4-3,TGCGCCAGCAGCCAAGGCCGGACAGGGGTAAAGGACACTGAAGCTTTCTTT,CASSQGRTGVKDTEAFF
TRBJ1-6,14,TRBD1,NA,TRBV6-6,TGTGCCAGCCAGACGGACAGGGAAGTTTCACCCCTCCACTTT,CASQTDREVSPLHF
TRBJ2-4,13,NA,NA,TRBV6-1,TGTGCCAGCAGTGTGGGGGCAGGACGCATTCAGTACTTC,CASSVGAGRIQYF
TRBJ2-1,18,TRBD2,NA,TRBV2,TGTGCCAGCAAACGGACTAGCGGGGTCTTGGGCTCCTACAATGAGCAGTTCTTC,CASKRTSGVLGSYNEQFF
TRBJ2-3,14,NA,NA,TRBV10-2,TGCGCCAGCAGTGAGGAGGGTTGGACAGATACGCAGTATTTT,CASSEEGWTDTQYF
TRBJ2-7,15,NA,NA,TRBV10-3,TGTGCCATCAGGGGGGACTCTGATCCTCCCTACGAGCAGTACTTC,CAIRGDSDPPYEQYF
TRBJ2-6,15,NA,NA,TRBV4-3,TGCGCCAGCAGCCAGCAGCGCTCTGGGGCCAACGTCCTGACTTTC,CASSQQRSGANVLTF
TRBJ2-1,14,NA,NA,TRBV7-9,TGTGCCAGCAGCTTAGTGGCTTCGTACAATGAGCAGTTCTTC,CASSLVASYNEQFF
TRBJ1-4,15,TRBD1,NA,TRBV7-9,TGTGCCAGCAGCTCCCCGGACAGGGATAATGAAAAACTGTTTTTT,CASSSPDRDNEKLFF
TRBJ2-1,12,NA,once,TRBV13,TGTGCCAGCACTTGGCTTAACAATGAGCAGTTCTTC,CASTWLNNEQFF
TRBJ1-2,14,TRBD1,NA,TRBV9,TGTGCCAGCAGCTCCGGACAGGGGGCGGGTGGCTACACCTTC,CASSSGQGAGGYTF
TRBJ2-7,16,NA,NA,TRBV27,TGTGCCAGCAGTCTACTTCGCGAGGGGGGATACTACGAGCAGTACTTC,CASSLLREGGYYEQYF
TRBJ2-3,16,NA,once,TRBV5-4,TGTGCCAGCAGCTCCCATGTGAAGGGCATAACAGATACGCAGTATTTT,CASSSHVKGITDTQYF
TRBJ2-3,16,TRBD2,NA,TRBV7-2,TGTGCCAGCAGCGTCCTAGCGGGAGGGCCCGGTGATACGCAGTATTTT,CASSVLAGGPGDTQYF
TRBJ2-3,17,TRBD2,NA,TRBV4-3,TGCGCCAGCAGCCTGACTAGCGGGGCTGGGAGCACAGATACGCAGTATTTT,CASSLTSGAGSTDTQYF
TRBJ2-2,14,NA,NA,TRBV5-1,TGCGCCAGCAGCTTGGACAGGAACACCGGGGAGCTGTTTTTT,CASSLDRNTGELFF
TRBJ1-5,15,NA,few,TRBV4-1,TGCGCCAGCAGCCAACCAGGGTTAGGCAATCAGCCCCAGCATTTT,CASSQPGLGNQPQHF
TRBJ1-1,14,NA,NA,TRBV9,TGTGCCAGCAGCCAGACACAGGGTAACACTGAAGCTTTCTTT,CASSQTQGNTEAFF
TRBJ2-2,16,NA,once,TRBV27,TGTGCCAGCAGCCCTAAGTGGGGCGGAGGACCCGGGGAGCTGTTTTTT,CASSPKWGGGPGELFF
TRBJ2-3,17,TRBD2,NA,TRBV4-1,TGCGCCAGCAGCCAAGGGAGACTAGCGGGGGCCACAGATACGCAGTATTTT,CASSQGRLAGATDTQYF
TRBJ1-3,15,NA,NA,TRBV5-4,TGTGCCAGCAGCTTGGCGGGGACCAGAGGAAACACCATATATTTT,CASSLAGTRGNTIYF
TRBJ1-2,14,NA,NA,TRBV13,TGTGCCAGCAGCTTAGGCGGAACAGGGTATGGCTACACCTTC,CASSLGGTGYGYTF